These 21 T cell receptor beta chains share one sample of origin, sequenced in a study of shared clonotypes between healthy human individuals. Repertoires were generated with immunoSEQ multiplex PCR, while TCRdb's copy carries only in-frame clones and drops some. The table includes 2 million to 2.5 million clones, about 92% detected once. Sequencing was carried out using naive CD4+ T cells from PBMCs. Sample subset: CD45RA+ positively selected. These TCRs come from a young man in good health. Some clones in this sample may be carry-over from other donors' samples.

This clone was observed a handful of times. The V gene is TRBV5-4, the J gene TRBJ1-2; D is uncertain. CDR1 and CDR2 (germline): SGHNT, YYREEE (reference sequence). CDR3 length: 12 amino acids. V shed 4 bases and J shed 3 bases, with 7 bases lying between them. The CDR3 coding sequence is TGTGCCAGCAGCCGCGGTGACTATGGCTACACCTTC. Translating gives CASSRGDYGYTF.

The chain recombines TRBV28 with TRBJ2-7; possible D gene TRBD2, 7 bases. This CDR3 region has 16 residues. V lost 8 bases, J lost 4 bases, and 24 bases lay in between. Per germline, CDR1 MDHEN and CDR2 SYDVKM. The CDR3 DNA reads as TGTGCCAGCGGCCTAGGGGGGGCGGGAGTTTCGTACGAGCAGTACTTC. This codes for CASGLGGAGVSYEQYF.

The CDR3 here is CASSSRTGGEVNGYTF. In DNA form, the CDR3 reads TGTGCCAGCAGCTCGAGGACAGGGGGCGAGGTAAATGGCTACACCTTC. J is TRBJ1-2 and V is TRBV7-2; 11 nucleotides match TRBD1. V gave up 4 bases and J gave up 6 bases; unmatched junction bases: 10. The CDR3 totals 16 residues. Germline values: CDR1 SGHTA, CDR2 FQGNSA.

This CDR3 is CASSPWGAEEPQHF. The CDR3 nucleotides read TGTGCCAGCTCCCCATGGGGGGCTGAGGAGCCCCAGCATTTT. The V gene is TRBV18, the J gene TRBJ1-5; D perhaps matches TRBD1 (6 bases). Germline CDR1 reads KGHSH; CDR2 reads LQKENI. The CDR3 consists of 14 residues. The V gene lost 6 bases and the J gene lost 8 bases, with 17 bases spanning the gap.

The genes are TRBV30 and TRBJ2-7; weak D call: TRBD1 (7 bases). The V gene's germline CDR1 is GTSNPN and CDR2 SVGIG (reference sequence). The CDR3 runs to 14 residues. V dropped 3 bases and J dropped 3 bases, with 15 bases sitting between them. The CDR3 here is CAWSRTGGYYEQYF. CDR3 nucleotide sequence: TGTGCCTGGAGCCGGACAGGAGGGTACTACGAGCAGTACTTC.

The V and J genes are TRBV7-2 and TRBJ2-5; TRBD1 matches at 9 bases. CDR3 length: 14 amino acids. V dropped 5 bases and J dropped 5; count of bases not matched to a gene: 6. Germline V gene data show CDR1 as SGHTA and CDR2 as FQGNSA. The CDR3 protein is CASSPQGASETQYF. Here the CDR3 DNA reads TGTGCCAGCAGCCCACAGGGGGCGAGTGAGACCCAGTACTTC.

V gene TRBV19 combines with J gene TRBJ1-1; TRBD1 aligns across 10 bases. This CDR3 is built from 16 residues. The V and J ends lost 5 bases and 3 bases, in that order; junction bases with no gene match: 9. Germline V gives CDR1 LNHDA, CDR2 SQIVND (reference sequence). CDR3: CASSSHRTGGDTEAFF. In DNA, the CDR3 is TGTGCCAGTAGTTCCCATCGGACAGGGGGGGACACTGAAGCTTTCTTT.

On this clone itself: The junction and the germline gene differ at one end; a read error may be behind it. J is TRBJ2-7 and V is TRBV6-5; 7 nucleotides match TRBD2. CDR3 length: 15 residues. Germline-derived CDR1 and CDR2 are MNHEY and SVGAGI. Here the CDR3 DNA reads TGTGCCAGCAGTTACTCGGCTAGCGGCTTTTACGGGCAGTACTTC. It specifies CASSYSASGFYGQYF.

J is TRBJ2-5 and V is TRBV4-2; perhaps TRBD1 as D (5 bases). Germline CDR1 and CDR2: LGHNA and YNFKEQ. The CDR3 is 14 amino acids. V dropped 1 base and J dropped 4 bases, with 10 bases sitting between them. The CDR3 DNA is TGTGCCAGCAGCCAAGGGACACTCGGAGAGACCCAGTACTTC. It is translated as CASSQGTLGETQYF.

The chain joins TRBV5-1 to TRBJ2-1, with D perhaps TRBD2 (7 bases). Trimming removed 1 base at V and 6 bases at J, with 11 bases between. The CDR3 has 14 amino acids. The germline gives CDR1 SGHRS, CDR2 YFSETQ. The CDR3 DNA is TGCGCCAGCAGCTTGTTAGGGGGGGTCAATGAGCAGTTCTTC. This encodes CASSLLGGVNEQFF.

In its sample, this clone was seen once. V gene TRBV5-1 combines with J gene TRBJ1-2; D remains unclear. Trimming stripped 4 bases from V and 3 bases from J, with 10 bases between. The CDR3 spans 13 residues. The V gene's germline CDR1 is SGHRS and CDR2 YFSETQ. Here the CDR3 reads CASSDGLDYGYTF. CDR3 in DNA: TGCGCCAGCAGCGACGGATTGGACTATGGCTACACCTTC.

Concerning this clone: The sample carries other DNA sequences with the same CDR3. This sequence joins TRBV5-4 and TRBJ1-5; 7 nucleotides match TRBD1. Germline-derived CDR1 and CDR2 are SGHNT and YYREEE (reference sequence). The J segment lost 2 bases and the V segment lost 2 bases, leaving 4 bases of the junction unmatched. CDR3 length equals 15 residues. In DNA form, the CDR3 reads TGTGCCAGCAGCTTAGGGGGCAGCGGCAATCAGCCCCAGCATTTT. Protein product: CASSLGGSGNQPQHF.

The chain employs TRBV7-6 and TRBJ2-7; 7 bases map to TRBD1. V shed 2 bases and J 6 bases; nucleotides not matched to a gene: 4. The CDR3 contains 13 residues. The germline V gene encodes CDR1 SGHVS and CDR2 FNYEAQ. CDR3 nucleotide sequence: TGTGCCAGCAGCTTAAGGGGGCGCTTCGAGCAGTACTTC. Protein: CASSLRGRFEQYF.

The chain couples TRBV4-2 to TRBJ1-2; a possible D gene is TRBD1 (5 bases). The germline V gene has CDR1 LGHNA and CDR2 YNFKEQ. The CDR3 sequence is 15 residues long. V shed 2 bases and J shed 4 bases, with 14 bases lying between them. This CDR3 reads CASSQMSGTPYGYTF. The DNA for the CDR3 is TGTGCCAGCAGCCAAATGTCAGGGACGCCCTATGGCTACACCTTC.

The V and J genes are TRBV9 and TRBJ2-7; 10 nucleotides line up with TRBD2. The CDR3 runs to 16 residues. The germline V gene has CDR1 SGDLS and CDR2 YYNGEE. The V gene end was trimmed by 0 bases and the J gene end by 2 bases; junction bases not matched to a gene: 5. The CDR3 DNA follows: TGTGCCAGCAGCGTAGGAGGGACTAGCGCTACCTACGAGCAGTACTTC. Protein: CASSVGGTSATYEQYF.

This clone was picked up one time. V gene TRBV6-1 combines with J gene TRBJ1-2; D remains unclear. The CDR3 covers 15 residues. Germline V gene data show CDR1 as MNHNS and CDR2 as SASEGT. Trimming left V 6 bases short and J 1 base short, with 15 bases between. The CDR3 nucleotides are TGTGCCAGCAGCCGCTCGTGGCAGGATAACTATGGCTACACCTTC. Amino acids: CASSRSWQDNYGYTF.

The DNA of the CDR3 is TGCGCCAGCAGACAGTCCACCTACGAGCAGTACTTC. Translation: CASRQSTYEQYF. This rearrangement joins TRBV5-1 to TRBJ2-7; D gene ambiguous. Trimming stripped 5 bases from V and 2 bases from J, with 8 bases between. The CDR3 consists of 12 residues. Per germline, CDR1 SGHRS and CDR2 YFSETQ.

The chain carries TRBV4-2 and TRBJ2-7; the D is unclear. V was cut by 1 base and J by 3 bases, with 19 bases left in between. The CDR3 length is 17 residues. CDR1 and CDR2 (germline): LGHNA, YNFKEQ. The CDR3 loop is CASSQGGGPGPFYEQYF. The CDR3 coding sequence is TGTGCCAGCAGCCAAGGAGGTGGCCCCGGGCCTTTCTACGAGCAGTACTTC.

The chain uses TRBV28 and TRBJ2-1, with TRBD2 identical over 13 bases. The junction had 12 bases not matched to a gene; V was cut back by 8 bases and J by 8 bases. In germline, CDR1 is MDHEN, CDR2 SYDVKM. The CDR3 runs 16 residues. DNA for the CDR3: TGTGCCAGCGGATCCCCACTAGCGGGAGGGCCACATGAGCAGTTCTTC. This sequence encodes CASGSPLAGGPHEQFF.

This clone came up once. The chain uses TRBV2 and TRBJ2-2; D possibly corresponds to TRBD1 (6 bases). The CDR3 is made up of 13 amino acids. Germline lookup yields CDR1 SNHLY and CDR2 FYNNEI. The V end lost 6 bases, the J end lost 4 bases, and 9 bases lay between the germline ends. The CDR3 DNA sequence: TGTGCCAGCAGGGACAGCCCCACCGGGGAGCTGTTTTTT. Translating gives CASRDSPTGELFF.

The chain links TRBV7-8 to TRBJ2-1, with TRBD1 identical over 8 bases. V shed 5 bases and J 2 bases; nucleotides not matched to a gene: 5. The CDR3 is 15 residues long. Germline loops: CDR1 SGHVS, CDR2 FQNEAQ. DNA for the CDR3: TGTGCCAGCAGCCGCAGGACAGGGACCTACAATGAGCAGTTCTTC. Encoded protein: CASSRRTGTYNEQFF.